These T cell receptor beta chains were read from a single sample in a study of T-cell reconstitution after alpha-beta-depleted transplantation in children. TCRdb fed the PCR reads into MiXCR, producing one record per CDR3 protein. The sample carries approximately 590,000 distinct CDR3 sequences, about 10% recorded once. Sequencing was performed on PBMCs from the stem cell graft donor, taken from the stem cell graft. These receptors originate from a human donor who donated a stem cell graft to a child with acute myeloid leukemia. CDR3s include the opening cysteine and the closing phenylalanine or tryptophan. Fields, in order: clone size, J gene, V gene, D gene, CDR3 DNA, CDR3 protein. D genes are given only for firm matches. Where a row states a size, it is once, few, many or the class of an expanded clone; other rows omit it.

NA,TRBJ2-3,TRBV6-1,NA,TGTGCCATTTCCCGAGACAGTCTAGATACGCAGTATTTT,CAISRDSLDTQYF
NA,TRBJ2-5,TRBV28,TRBD2,TGTGCCAGCAGCCCCGGGGGGAAAGGACTAGCGCGGGAGACCCAGTACTTC,CASSPGGKGLARETQYF
NA,TRBJ2-5,TRBV19,NA,TGTGCCAGTAGTATACGGCGGGTTGGCCAAGAGACCCAGTACTTC,CASSIRRVGQETQYF
NA,TRBJ2-5,TRBV12-3/TRBV12-4,TRBD2,TGTGCCAGCAGTTTAAGGCTAGCGGGAGGGAGGGAAGAGACCCAGTACTTC,CASSLRLAGGREETQYF
many,TRBJ2-5,TRBV6-2/TRBV6-3,TRBD1,TGTGCCAGCAGCTACGGACAGGGTACGGGGACCCAGTACTTC,CASSYGQGTGTQYF
NA,TRBJ2-7,TRBV20-1,NA,TGCAGTGCCCGGGACATTGCCTACGAGCAGTACTTC,CSARDIAYEQYF
many,TRBJ2-3,TRBV5-1,TRBD1,TGCGCCAGCAGTTTTACAGGGGACGATACGCAGTATTTT,CASSFTGDDTQYF
many,TRBJ2-2,TRBV6-5,TRBD1,TGTGCCAGCAAGGGGGCCTTGTACCCCGGGGAGCTGTTTTTT,CASKGALYPGELFF
NA,TRBJ2-5,TRBV5-1,TRBD2,TGCGCCAGCAGCTTGTTACTAGCGGGAGGACAAGAGACCCAGTACTTC,CASSLLLAGGQETQYF
many,TRBJ2-5,TRBV6-4,NA,TGTGCCAGCAACGCTGCTGGGGGATTAGCGGCACAAGAGACCCAGTACTTC,CASNAAGGLAAQETQYF
many,TRBJ1-4,TRBV7-2,NA,TGTGCCAGCAGCTCCCCAACTGCAACTAATGAAAAACTGTTTTTT,CASSSPTATNEKLFF
many,TRBJ2-2,TRBV12-3/TRBV12-4,NA,TGTGCCAGCAGTACGATTAACACCGGGGAGCTGTTTTTT,CASSTINTGELFF
NA,TRBJ2-6,TRBV5-6,NA,TGTGCCAGCAGCCAGAAAACCAGGGGCTCTGGGGCCAACGTCCTGACTTTC,CASSQKTRGSGANVLTF
few,TRBJ2-2,TRBV2,NA,TGTGCCAGCAGTGAAGCGCCTATAGCCGCCGGGGAGCTGTTTTTT,CASSEAPIAAGELFF
many,TRBJ2-5,TRBV6-2/TRBV6-3,TRBD2,TGTGCCAGCAGTGCCGCCGGGACTAGCGGAAAGAGACCCCAGTACTTC,CASSAAGTSGKRPQYF
NA,TRBJ1-4,TRBV7-7,NA,TGTGCTAGCAGCTTAGTCCTGGGGGATGAAAAACTGTTTTTT,CASSLVLGDEKLFF
few,TRBJ2-2,TRBV20-1,NA,TGCAGTGCTAGAGTCGGGGAGACGAACACCGGGGAGCTGTTTTTT,CSARVGETNTGELFF
many,TRBJ2-7,TRBV29-1,TRBD2,TGCAGCTTTCGACTAGCGGGAGACGAGCAGTACTTC,CSFRLAGDEQYF
many,TRBJ2-1,TRBV25-1,TRBD2,TGTGCCAGCAGTTCTGGGACTAGCGTGAGCTCCTACAATGAGCAGTTCTTC,CASSSGTSVSSYNEQFF
NA,TRBJ2-1,TRBV7-2,NA,TGTGCCAGCAGATTAGACCCTCGGGGGAACAATGAGCAGTTCTTC,CASRLDPRGNNEQFF
few,TRBJ2-3,TRBV9,TRBD2,TGTGCCAGCAGCCCTGGACTAGCCACCTCCACCGAGACGCAGTATTTT,CASSPGLATSTETQYF
many,TRBJ2-1,TRBV5-1,TRBD2,TGCGCCAGCAGCTTGGGGTTATTAAGCGGGAGCTCCTACAATGAGCAGTTCTTC,CASSLGLLSGSSYNEQFF
NA,TRBJ2-3,TRBV29-1,NA,TGCAGCGTTGAGTGGAGGAGCACAGATACGCAGTATTTT,CSVEWRSTDTQYF
many,TRBJ2-2,TRBV2,TRBD1,TGTGCCAGCAGGGCCGGGACAGTTAACACCGGGGAGCTGTTTTTT,CASRAGTVNTGELFF
many,TRBJ2-7,TRBV12-3/TRBV12-4,NA,TGTGCCAGCAGTTCCCGTAGCGTTAGCTCCTACGAGCAGTACTTC,CASSSRSVSSYEQYF
few,TRBJ2-1,TRBV7-6,TRBD2,TGTGCCAGCAGCATCCTAGCGGGACCCCACAATGAGCAGTTCTTC,CASSILAGPHNEQFF
few,TRBJ1-6,TRBV28,NA,TGTGCCAGCAGTTTACTCTCGAGTGGGGTCGTTAATTCACCCCTCCACTTT,CASSLLSSGVVNSPLHF
few,TRBJ2-5,TRBV30,NA,TGTGCCTGGAGTCCCTCAGAAGAGACCCAGTACTTC,CAWSPSEETQYF
many,TRBJ2-3,TRBV3-1,NA,TGTGCCAGCAGCCTGGACGGGAGGAGACAGGGAGGCACAGATACGCAGTATTTT,CASSLDGRRQGGTDTQYF
many,TRBJ2-2,TRBV4-3,NA,TGCGCCAGCAGCCATATCACCGGGGAGCTGTTTTTT,CASSHITGELFF
few,TRBJ1-2,TRBV12-3/TRBV12-4,NA,TGTGCCAGCAGTTTATTCAGGGACGTGGGCGGCTACACCTTC,CASSLFRDVGGYTF
NA,TRBJ2-4,TRBV20-1,NA,TGCAGTGCTAGCTGGCTGGAGAACATTCAGTACTTC,CSASWLENIQYF
NA,TRBJ1-1,TRBV27,NA,TGTTTAGCGGGACAGAACACTGAAGCTTTCTTT,CLAGQNTEAFF
few,TRBJ2-1,TRBV4-2,NA,TGTGCCAGCAGCCATGCCCTGGGGGACTCTTCCTACAATGAGCAGTTCTTC,CASSHALGDSSYNEQFF
NA,TRBJ2-7,TRBV6-2/TRBV6-3,NA,TGTGCCAGCAGAACGGTAGAGGGTCAATCAGACTACGAGCAGTACTTC,CASRTVEGQSDYEQYF
NA,TRBJ2-7,TRBV28,TRBD2,TGTGCCAGCAGCAGGGGGACTAGCGTTTCCTACGAGCAGTACTTC,CASSRGTSVSYEQYF
few,TRBJ2-7,TRBV5-1,NA,TGCGCCAGCAGCTTGGATACAGGGATCGAGCAGTACTTC,CASSLDTGIEQYF
NA,TRBJ2-2,TRBV29-1,TRBD1,TGCAGCGTTGAAGTACGGAGACAGGGCTTTAAAGCCGGGGAGCTGTTTTTT,CSVEVRRQGFKAGELFF
many,TRBJ2-1,TRBV5-1,TRBD2,TGCGCCAGCAGCTTCTCTACTAGCGGGAGGGCCCAGGGCAATGAGCAGTTCTTC,CASSFSTSGRAQGNEQFF
few,TRBJ2-3,TRBV15,TRBD1,TGTGCCACCTCCCGGGACAGGGCCACAGATACGCAGTATTTT,CATSRDRATDTQYF
many,TRBJ1-3,TRBV29-1,NA,TGCAGCGTTCCCGGACAGCCCTCTGGAAACACCATATATTTT,CSVPGQPSGNTIYF
few,TRBJ2-1,TRBV10-3,NA,TGTGCCACCGGTGACCTGAACAGCCTGGGCAATGAGCAGTTCTTC,CATGDLNSLGNEQFF
many,TRBJ2-5,TRBV7-9,TRBD2,TGTGCCAGCAGCTGGACAGGGACTAGCGGGACAACCCAGTACTTC,CASSWTGTSGTTQYF
NA,TRBJ1-4,TRBV24-1,TRBD1,TGTGCCACCAGTGCTACAGGGGTAGGCGAAAAACTGTTTTTT,CATSATGVGEKLFF
few,TRBJ1-4,TRBV7-9,NA,TGTGCCAGCAGCTTAGCCCCCGAAAAACTGTTTTTT,CASSLAPEKLFF
NA,TRBJ2-7,TRBV3-1,NA,TGTGCCAGCAGCCAACTCGACGAGCAGTACTTC,CASSQLDEQYF
few,TRBJ2-3,TRBV7-3,NA,TGTGCCAGCAGCTTGTGGGACTCGACAACAGATACGCAGTATTTT,CASSLWDSTTDTQYF
NA,TRBJ1-3,TRBV5-1,NA,TGCGCCAGCAGCCTGACGGTCTCTGGAAACACCATATATTTT,CASSLTVSGNTIYF
NA,TRBJ1-4,TRBV5-1,NA,TGCGCCAGCAGCTTGGACCGGGGTGGTGTAGCAACTAATGAAAAACTGTTTTTT,CASSLDRGGVATNEKLFF
NA,TRBJ2-7,TRBV29-1,NA,TGCAGCGTTGAATTGGCGCAGGGGGGAGCCTACGAGCAGTACTTC,CSVELAQGGAYEQYF
few,TRBJ2-1,TRBV3-1,NA,TGTGCCAGCAGCCAATACCGAATCGACAGGAGCCGAAACAATGAGCAGTTCTTC,CASSQYRIDRSRNNEQFF
NA,TRBJ1-2,TRBV4-1,NA,TGCGCCAGCAGCCAAGATCTCGTCGACATGACCTACTATGGCTACACCTTC,CASSQDLVDMTYYGYTF
few,TRBJ2-1,TRBV18,NA,TGTGCCAGCTCACCTCGAGACAGGCTTCACAATGAGCAGTTCTTC,CASSPRDRLHNEQFF
few,TRBJ2-1,TRBV28,TRBD2,TGTGCCAGCCCCCCCCTCGGACTAGCGGGAGGGCTCGCCAATGAGCAGTTCTTC,CASPPLGLAGGLANEQFF